The 5 T cell receptor beta chains given below trace back to one sample, sequenced in a study of T-cell reconstitution after alpha-beta-depleted transplantation in children. Preparation of the TCRbeta library used unique molecular identifiers. One entry per CDR3 protein results from TCRdb running MiXCR on the PCR reads. Of about 610,000 distinct CDR3 sequences listed, 10% to 13% are singletons. The sequencing here drew on PBMCs from the stem cell graft donor, taken from the stem cell graft. These receptor sequences come from a human donor who donated a stem cell graft to a child with acute myeloid leukemia.

This chain joins TRBV4-2 and TRBJ2-3; TRBD2 agrees at 7 bases. V lost 0 bases, J lost 4 bases, and 4 bases stayed unmatched. CDR3 length: 15 amino acids. Per germline, CDR1 LGHNA and CDR2 YNFKEQ. In DNA form, the CDR3 reads TGTGCCAGCAGCCAAGATGGGGCGGGAGCAGATACGCAGTATTTT. Its translation: CASSQDGAGADTQYF.

In this sample, this clonotype turned up many times. This CDR3 is CASSFYGAGPGELFF. CDR3 DNA sequence: TGTGCCAGCAGTTTTTACGGGGCCGGACCCGGGGAGCTGTTTTTT. The gene calls are TRBV12-3 or TRBV12-4 and TRBJ2-2; D possibly matches TRBD1 or TRBD2 (5 bases each). CDR3 length: 15 amino acids. V was trimmed by 3 bases and J by 6 bases, leaving 14 bases between them.

The rearrangement joins TRBV5-1 to TRBJ2-7, with D tentatively TRBD1 (6 bases). This CDR3 contains 17 residues. Germline assignment: CDR1 SGHRS and CDR2 YFSETQ. Trimming removed 0 bases at V and 4 bases at J, with 20 bases between. CDR3 coding DNA: TGCGCCAGCAGCTTGGGGACGACAGGCCGCCTTTTGTACGAGCAGTACTTC. This codes for CASSLGTTGRLLYEQYF.

J is TRBJ2-4 and V is TRBV12-3 or TRBV12-4; a weak D match, TRBD2 (5 bases). The CDR3 totals 13 residues. Trimming cost V 6 bases and J 8 bases, with 14 bases left between them. The CDR3 is CASRRASIDIQYF. DNA for the CDR3: TGTGCCAGCAGGAGGGCCTCTATAGACATTCAGTACTTC.

The chain has TRBV12-3 or TRBV12-4 and TRBJ2-7; 8 bases map to TRBD2. V trimming: 7 bases; J trimming: 3 bases; junction bases outside the gene matches: 11. The CDR3 has 15 residues. CDR3 protein: CASTVLQRERYEQYF. The CDR3 region has the DNA TGTGCCAGCACCGTTCTCCAGCGGGAGCGCTACGAGCAGTACTTC.